The clone carrying this T cell receptor beta chain was observed a few times. The data originate from a study of glioma-infiltrating T cells after dendritic cell vaccination. CDR3 length: 16 amino acids. From germline, CDR1 is MNHNS and CDR2 SASEGT. The V end lost 0 bases, the J end lost 3 bases, and 12 bases lay between the germline ends. Generated by immunoSEQ multiplex PCR, the TCRdb table keeps only in-frame clones and is missing some. The data hold over 70,000 clones, with about four fifths observed a single time. The rearrangement links TRBV6-1 to TRBJ1-5; D is unresolved. The sequence was obtained from a human donor with glioblastoma. The material sequenced was blood, taken before dendritic cell vaccination. CDR3 sequence (DNA): TGTGCCAGCAGTGAAGCCCCTAACAGCTACAATCAGCCCCAGCATTTT. Translated: CASSEAPNSYNQPQHF.